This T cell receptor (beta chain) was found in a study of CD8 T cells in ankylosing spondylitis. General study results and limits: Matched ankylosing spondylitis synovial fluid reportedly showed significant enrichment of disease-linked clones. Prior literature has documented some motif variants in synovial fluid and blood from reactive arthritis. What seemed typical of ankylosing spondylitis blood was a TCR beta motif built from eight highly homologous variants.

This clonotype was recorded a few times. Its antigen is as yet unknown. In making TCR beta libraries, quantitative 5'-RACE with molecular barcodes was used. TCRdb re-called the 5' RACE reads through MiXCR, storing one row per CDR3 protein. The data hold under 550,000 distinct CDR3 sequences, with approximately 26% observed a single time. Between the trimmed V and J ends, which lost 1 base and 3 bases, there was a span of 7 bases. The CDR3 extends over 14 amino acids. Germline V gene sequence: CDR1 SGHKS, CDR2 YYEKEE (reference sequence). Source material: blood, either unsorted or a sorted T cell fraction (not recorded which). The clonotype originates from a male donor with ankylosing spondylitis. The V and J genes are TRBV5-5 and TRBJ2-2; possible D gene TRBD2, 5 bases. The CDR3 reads CASSLLAHTGELFF. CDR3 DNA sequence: TGTGCCAGCAGCTTGCTAGCTCACACCGGGGAGCTGTTTTTT.